This T cell receptor (beta chain) derives from a study of T cell responses to AZD1222 COVID-19 vaccine. A word on this clone: Its specificity is unknown.

This CDR3 spans 15 amino acids. Germline CDR1 reads SGHRS; CDR2 reads YFSETQ. Deletions cut 3 bases from V and 0 bases from J, with 13 bases between. Findings and limits, study-wide: Donors skewed white British and female; clonal diversity was possibly underestimated.

Sequencing used immunoSEQ multiplex PCR; TCRdb keeps in-frame clones, though not all of them. The top ten clones hold around 1% of a sample with some 200,000 clones, around 93% of them seen once. The chain has TRBV5-1 and TRBJ2-7, with unresolved D. Specimen: peripheral blood, collected on day 0 of MenACWY control vaccination. This clonotype was obtained from an adult in good health. The CDR3 region is CASSSAGLSSYEQYF. The CDR3 coding sequence is TGCGCCAGCAGCTCCGCCGGCCTGAGCTCCTACGAGCAGTACTTC.